The TCR beta chain under discussion was sequenced for a study of cytomegalovirus exposure and HLA in healthy donors. The wider study: In a later analysis, the approximately 120 validation repertoires were reported to have used the same platform as the approximately 690 first-cohort repertoires. Study outcomes and limitations: While the bulk of TCR sequences proved rare, some public TCRs turned up in many donors. Investigators reported about 160 TCR beta chains as tied to cytomegalovirus. Subsequent analysis revealed that first-cohort TCR clusters tended to co-occur in the 120 or so validation repertoires.

As regards this clone: Its antigen is currently unknown.

Assay: immunoSEQ multiplex PCR; the TCRdb copy retains only in-frame clones and omits some. Here the sample spans tens of thousands of clones, about nine tenths being singletons. The CDR3 spans 16 residues. Per germline, CDR1 SGHTA and CDR2 FQGNSA. Trimming shortened V by 6 bases and J by 2 bases, and 17 bases separated the two germline ends. The chain employs TRBV7-2 and TRBJ1-5; D is perhaps TRBD1 (6 bases). The sequence came from a young man in good health and CMV-seronegative. Material: PBMCs. As DNA, the CDR3 is TGTGCCAGCAGTCCTCGGGGGGCTCAAGGCAATCAGCCCCAGCATTTT. Translating gives CASSPRGAQGNQPQHF.